Below, one TCR beta chain is given with its context. This entry comes from a study of blood T cell repertoires in COVID-19. Germline assignment: CDR1 LGHNA and CDR2 YNFKEQ. This CDR3 spans 17 amino acids. The V segment lost 1 base and the J segment 7 bases; nucleotides outside the gene matches: 12. Sequencing was performed with immunoSEQ multiplex PCR; in TCRdb, only in-frame clones are kept and a portion is missing. The sample shows 90,000 to 100,000 clones, over 80% of them seen only once. The chain recombines TRBV4-2 with TRBJ2-2, with TRBD1 matching over 7 bases. The clonotype comes from a man between 70 and 80 years old with active or convalescent COVID-19. Sequencing was done on a sample of peripheral blood. CDR3 bases: TGTGCCAGCAGCCAAGGAGGGGGCAGGGATGGAGTCGGGGAGCTGTTTTTT. Amino acids: CASSQGGGRDGVGELFF.